These T cell receptor beta chains were read from a single sample in a study of T cell repertoires in cytomegalovirus infection. TCRdb re-called the reads with MiXCR, one entry per CDR3 protein. The table lists approximately 320,000 distinct CDR3 sequences, roughly 9.5% of them singletons. Sequencing was performed on PBMCs. The origin of the receptors is a human donor in good health (CMV status not recorded). Some clones in this sample may be carry-over from other donors' samples. CDR3s include the opening cysteine and the closing phenylalanine or tryptophan. D genes are given only for firm matches. A row's size may be missing; if present it is once, few, many or a size class.

few TRBJ2-7 TRBV7-2 TRBD1 CASSPRDRSAVRSYEQYF TGTGCCAGCAGCCCCCGGGACAGGTCGGCGGTGCGATCCTACGAGCAGTACTTC
- TRBJ1-2 TRBV20-1 - CSASLGYTF TGCAGTGCTTCTCTTGGCTACACCTTC
- TRBJ1-4 TRBV25-1 - CASSHQDTLRRGEKLFF TGTGCCAGCAGTCACCAGGACACCCTTAGAAGGGGCGAAAAACTGTTTTTT
- TRBJ2-1 TRBV28 TRBD2 CASSVHSGRNYNEQFF TGTGCCAGCAGTGTCCATAGCGGGCGTAACTACAATGAGCAGTTCTTC
few TRBJ1-1 TRBV7-9 - CATSSPYAFF TGTGCCACCAGCAGCCCTTACGCTTTCTTT
many TRBJ1-5 TRBV24-1 - CATSDPDTGYDQPQHF TGTGCCACCAGTGACCCCGATACAGGGTACGATCAGCCCCAGCATTTT
many TRBJ1-4 TRBV7-2 - CASSLMGNNEKLFF TGTGCCAGCAGCTTAATGGGGAATAATGAAAAACTGTTTTTT
many TRBJ2-2 TRBV7-2 - CASSLSNTGELFF TGTGCCAGCAGCTTATCGAACACCGGGGAGCTGTTTTTT
few TRBJ1-1 TRBV19 - CASKAEKLRNTEAFF TGTGCCAGTAAGGCTGAGAAACTGCGGAACACTGAAGCTTTCTTT
many TRBJ2-1 TRBV6-2/TRBV6-3 TRBD2 CASRRTRFNEQFF TGTGCCAGCAGGAGGACTAGGTTTAATGAGCAGTTCTTC
few TRBJ1-4 TRBV9 - CASSKSRIYEKLFF TGTGCCAGCAGCAAGTCGAGAATCTATGAAAAACTGTTTTTT
many TRBJ1-1 TRBV7-8 - CASSLVGSGELSTEAFF TGTGCCAGCAGCTTAGTTGGTTCAGGGGAATTGTCGACTGAAGCTTTCTTT
few TRBJ1-2 TRBV10-3 - CAISEFGTREGGYTF TGTGCCATCAGTGAGTTTGGGACAAGGGAAGGCGGCTACACCTTC
few TRBJ2-1 TRBV6-2/TRBV6-3 - CASSRRTNNEQFF TGTGCCAGCAGTCGGAGGACGAACAATGAGCAGTTCTTC
- TRBJ1-3 TRBV4-2 - CASSQEGVDKRRSGNTIYF TGTGCCAGCAGCCAAGAAGGGGTTGACAAACGGCGCTCTGGAAACACCATATATTTT
few TRBJ2-3 TRBV19 TRBD2 CASRRTSGDTDTQYF TGTGCCAGTAGGCGGACTAGCGGGGACACAGATACGCAGTATTTT
few TRBJ1-6 TRBV18 - CASSPGVASPLHF TGTGCCAGCTCACCAGGCGTCGCTTCACCCCTCCACTTT
few TRBJ2-7 TRBV19 TRBD2 CASSTLLAGSSYEQYF TGTGCCAGTAGTACCCTACTAGCGGGATCCTCCTACGAGCAGTACTTC
- TRBJ2-1 TRBV4-3 TRBD1 CASSPPGQPYNEQFF TGCGCCAGCAGCCCCCCGGGACAGCCCTACAATGAGCAGTTCTTC
- TRBJ2-7 TRBV6-6 - CASSRQVTYEQYF TGTGCCAGCAGCAGACAGGTGACCTACGAGCAGTACTTC
- TRBJ2-7 TRBV27 TRBD2 CASSLVASGTYEQYF TGTGCCAGCAGTTTGGTCGCTAGCGGAACCTACGAGCAGTACTTC
many TRBJ2-7 TRBV12-3/TRBV12-4 - CASKYRWGSYEQYF TGTGCCAGCAAGTACAGGTGGGGCTCCTACGAGCAGTACTTC
few TRBJ2-5 TRBV7-2 TRBD2 CASNKRGGGETQYF TGTGCCAGCAACAAACGGGGGGGCGGAGAGACCCAGTACTTC
few TRBJ2-1 TRBV27 TRBD2 CASTSRTSGRHEQFF TGTGCCAGCACCTCCCGGACTAGCGGGAGACATGAGCAGTTCTTC
few TRBJ2-1 TRBV9 - CASSVSHGQPDNEQFF TGTGCCAGCAGCGTCAGCCACGGACAGCCAGACAATGAGCAGTTCTTC
few TRBJ2-3 TRBV4-3 TRBD1 CASSQANPGTGVTDTQYF TGCGCCAGCAGCCAAGCTAATCCCGGGACAGGGGTGACAGATACGCAGTATTTT